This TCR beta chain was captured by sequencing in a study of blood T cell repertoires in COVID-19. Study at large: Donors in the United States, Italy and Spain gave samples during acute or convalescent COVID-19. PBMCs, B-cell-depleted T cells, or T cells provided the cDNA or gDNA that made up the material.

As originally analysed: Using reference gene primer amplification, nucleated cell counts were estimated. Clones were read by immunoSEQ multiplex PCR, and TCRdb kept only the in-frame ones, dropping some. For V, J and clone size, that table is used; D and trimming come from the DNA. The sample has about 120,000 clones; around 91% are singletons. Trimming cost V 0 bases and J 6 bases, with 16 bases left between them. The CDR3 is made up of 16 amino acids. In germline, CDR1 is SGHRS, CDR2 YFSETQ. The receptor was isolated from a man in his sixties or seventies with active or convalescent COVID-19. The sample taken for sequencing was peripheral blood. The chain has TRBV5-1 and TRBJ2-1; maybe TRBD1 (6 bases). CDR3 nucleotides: TGCGCCAGCAGCTTGGCACGGGACAATCAAGCCAATGAGCAGTTCTTC. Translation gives CASSLARDNQANEQFF.